This T cell receptor beta chain was observed in a study of Ad26.COV2.S vaccination and SARS-CoV-2 variants. On this clone: Its antigen remains unidentified.

The CDR3 is 16 residues long. In germline, CDR1 is SGHTA, CDR2 FQGNSA. V trimming: 5 bases; J trimming: 0 bases; junction bases outside the gene matches: 8. Points from the study as a whole: Vaccinees showed greater spike-specific TCR breadth than placebo recipients.

Here immunoSEQ multiplex PCR was the method, and the copy in TCRdb shows in-frame clones only, minus some. This sample has 300,000 to 400,000 clones, with around 90% found just once. The chain is built from TRBV7-2 and TRBJ1-2; TRBD1 aligns across 8 bases. The sample was peripheral blood, taken after recovery from COVID-19. This clonotype originated in a human donor who had recovered from COVID-19. The CDR3 protein is CASSPDRAATNYGYTF. CDR3 sequence (DNA): TGTGCCAGCAGCCCGGACAGGGCGGCGACTAACTATGGCTACACCTTC.